One T cell receptor (beta chain) is described in this entry. Its antigen is unknown. This entry belongs to a study of OX40 agonist ivuxolimab in advanced cancers. Trimming removed 1 base from V and 0 bases from J; junction bases left unmatched: 3. Germline CDR1 SGHDN, CDR2 FVKESK. The CDR3 runs 15 residues. General observations from the study: Some of the nonresponding patients also showed low levels of normalized T-cell clonal expansion. In the 0.1-3.0 mg/kg groups, partial responders showed among the lowest expansion.

Patients were ineligible given autoimmune disease history or systemic immunosuppression. Assay used: immunoSEQ multiplex PCR; TCRdb lists only in-frame clones, some missing. The sample lists 39,000 or so clones; more than 85% were seen once. The TCR was taken from an adult with an advanced solid tumor such as melanoma, head and neck, liver or kidney cancer. The genes are TRBV14 and TRBJ2-7, with 7 bases that match TRBD2. The material was CD4+ or CD8+ T cells sorted from blood, obtained in a trial of the OX40 agonist ivuxolimab. The CDR3 loop is CASSQVSGTSYEQYF. In nucleotides, the CDR3 is TGTGCCAGCAGCCAAGTGAGCGGGACCTCCTACGAGCAGTACTTC.